Listed here is a single T cell receptor beta chain. No antigen is known for it. The donor population consisted of healthy HIV-negative adults with no recent acute infections or vaccinations. This record comes from a study of shared clonotypes between healthy human individuals. The CDR3 contains 15 residues. Unmatched junction bases numbered 9, after V lost 2 bases and J lost 10 bases. Germline CDR1 MDHEN, CDR2 SYDVKM. Study-wide results and limits: It was observed that about 5% of naive CD4 clonotypes were shared across a handful of donors.

Profiling relied on immunoSEQ multiplex PCR, and the TCRdb table lists in-frame clones only, not all of them. The repertoire consists of some 550,000 clones, with roughly 97% occurring once and the leading ten covering approximately 0.057%. The V call is TRBV28, the J call TRBJ1-5; 9 bases are a match to TRBD1. Sequencing was carried out using naive CD4+ T cells sorted from blood. Specified subset: CD45RA+ positively selected. The sequence was obtained from a woman in her 30s in good health. The CDR3 region has the DNA TGTGCCAGCAGTTTAGGGGACAGGGTGGCGGTACCCCAGCATTTT. It translates to CASSLGDRVAVPQHF.